These 31 T cell receptor beta chains were sequenced from one sample in a study of monozygotic twins with cystic fibrosis. Produced via immunoSEQ multiplex PCR; TCRdb's table is partial and in-frame only. Of around 34,000 clones in the sample, around 90% are singletons; the top ten hold about 0.89%. The sequencing sample was made of blood. These receptors all come from a girl under 10 years old with cystic fibrosis.

This sequence joins TRBV4-3 and TRBJ2-3, with D uncertain. Germline-derived CDR1 and CDR2 are LGHNA and YSLEER. This CDR3 is 15 amino acids long. Trimming removed 4 bases at V and 0 bases at J, with 11 bases between. CDR3 DNA sequence: TGCGCCAGCAGCCTCTTTAGTGGTAGCACAGATACGCAGTATTTT. Its translation is CASSLFSGSTDTQYF.

V gene TRBV6-5 combines with J gene TRBJ2-1, with D uncertain. Germline V gene sequence: CDR1 MNHEY, CDR2 SVGAGI. V lost 5 bases and J 9 bases, leaving 17 bases between the germline ends. This CDR3 comprises 14 residues. The CDR3: CASSQSLESGEQFF. CDR3 nucleotides: TGTGCCAGCAGTCAATCTCTAGAATCGGGTGAGCAGTTCTTC.

The chain carries TRBV9 and TRBJ2-7; TRBD1 agrees at 7 bases. Germline V gene data show CDR1 as SGDLS and CDR2 as YYNGEE. V lost 4 bases, J lost 2 bases, and 6 bases stayed unmatched. This CDR3 contains 14 residues. CDR3: CASSKGQRAYEQYF. CDR3 DNA: TGTGCCAGCAGCAAGGGACAGAGAGCCTACGAGCAGTACTTC.

This chain joins TRBV30 and TRBJ1-2; possibly TRBD1 for D (5 bases). This CDR3 is built from 14 residues. CDR1 is GTSNPN, CDR2 SVGIG, per germline (reference sequence). Trimming took 0 bases from V and 4 from J, leaving 12 bases between them. CDR3 loop: CAWSVLGTAYGYTF. CDR3 bases: TGTGCCTGGAGTGTACTCGGGACGGCCTATGGCTACACCTTC.

The chain joins TRBV2 to TRBJ1-5, with D maybe TRBD1 (6 bases). Germline values: CDR1 SNHLY, CDR2 FYNNEI. The CDR3 consists of 19 residues. V shed 2 bases and J shed 0 bases, with 20 bases lying between them. CDR3 protein: CASSELQGPVLYSNQPQHF. The DNA of the CDR3 is TGTGCCAGCAGTGAACTACAGGGACCCGTACTTTATAGCAATCAGCCCCAGCATTTT.

V and J are TRBV6-5 and TRBJ2-7, with 8 bases identical to TRBD2. Germline loops: CDR1 MNHEY, CDR2 SVGAGI. V trimming: 7 bases; J trimming: 2 bases; junction bases outside the gene matches: 10. The CDR3 is 15 amino acids. CDR3 amino acids: CASNPSRGLAYEQYF. In nucleotides, the CDR3 is TGTGCCAGCAACCCATCCCGGGGACTAGCCTACGAGCAGTACTTC.

The rearrangement links TRBV5-1 to TRBJ2-2; TRBD1 aligns across 9 bases. The junction had 9 bases not matched to a gene; V was cut back by 1 base and J by 2 bases. Looked up from germline, CDR1 is SGHRS and CDR2 is YFSETQ. The CDR3 loop spans 18 amino acids. This chain's CDR3 is CASSLWWTGATNTGELFF. The CDR3 bases are TGCGCCAGCAGCTTGTGGTGGACAGGGGCGACTAACACCGGGGAGCTGTTTTTT.

This rearrangement joins TRBV7-2 to TRBJ2-1; tentatively, D is TRBD1 or TRBD2 (5 bases each). CDR3 length: 13 amino acids. V shed 5 bases and J shed 5 bases, with 10 bases lying between them. Germline values: CDR1 SGHTA, CDR2 FQGNSA. CDR3 coding DNA: TGTGCCAGCAGCCGGGACCCAGACAATGAGCAGTTCTTC. Translated: CASSRDPDNEQFF.

V usage is TRBV9 and J usage is TRBJ2-5; 11 bases match TRBD2. Germline trimming cut 0 bases from V and 5 bases from J; bases unmatched to any gene: 6. The CDR3 runs to 16 residues. Germline V gives CDR1 SGDLS, CDR2 YYNGEE. The chain's CDR3 is CASSVGGSGGAETQYF. The CDR3 region has the DNA TGTGCCAGCAGCGTAGGCGGTAGCGGGGGGGCGGAGACCCAGTACTTC.

Comments on this clone: This CDR3 fails to terminate in the conserved phenylalanine or tryptophan, so it likely reflects a read error. No DNA is shown, since the ends of the CDR3 on it are uncertain; the CDR3 is the one TCRdb lists. CDR3 in amino acids: CASRVQSSLGG. The rearrangement joins TRBV28 to TRBJ1-1. Germline loops: CDR1 MDHEN, CDR2 SYDVKM. The CDR3 length is 11 residues, termini included.

The V gene is TRBV13, the J gene TRBJ2-3; the D is unclear. Germline CDR1 is PRHDT and CDR2 is FYEKMQ (reference sequence). CDR3 length: 15 amino acids. The V gene lost 2 bases and the J gene lost 0 bases, with 9 bases spanning the gap. The CDR3 coding sequence is TGTGCCAGCAGCTTAAGTCCGACTAGCACAGATACGCAGTATTTT. Translating gives CASSLSPTSTDTQYF.

V gene TRBV2 combines with J gene TRBJ1-6, with D possibly matching TRBD1 (5 bases). CDR1 and CDR2 from the germline V gene are SNHLY and FYNNEI. The CDR3 totals 13 residues. The V and J ends lost 8 bases and 8 bases respectively, with 13 bases between them. The CDR3: CASAKGLHSPLHF. The CDR3 DNA sequence: TGTGCCAGCGCGAAGGGGTTGCATTCACCCCTCCACTTT.

The V and J genes are TRBV15 and TRBJ2-7, with D possibly TRBD1 on 6 matching bases. CDR3 length: 15 residues. Per the germline V gene, CDR1 is LNHNV and CDR2 is YYDKDF (reference sequence). Trimming cost V 2 bases and J 3 bases, with 14 bases left between them. The CDR3 reads CATSRQTGPSYEQYF. The DNA of the CDR3 is TGTGCCACCAGCAGACAGACAGGACCAAGCTACGAGCAGTACTTC.

The V call is TRBV6-1, the J call TRBJ1-2, with 9 bases matching TRBD1. Germline loops: CDR1 MNHNS, CDR2 SASEGT. V dropped 6 bases and J dropped 7; count of bases not matched to a gene: 6. The CDR3 is made up of 13 amino acids. The CDR3 coding sequence is TGTGCCAGCAGCAGGGACAGGGTGGCTGGCTACACCTTC. Amino acids: CASSRDRVAGYTF.

The chain is built from TRBV4-2 and TRBJ2-2; D gene unclear. V lost 1 base and J 3 bases, leaving 6 bases between the germline ends. Germline CDR1 reads LGHNA; CDR2 reads YNFKEQ. This CDR3 has 14 residues. CDR3 coding DNA: TGTGCCAGCAGCCAAGTAGCTTACACCGGGGAGCTGTTTTTT. Protein sequence: CASSQVAYTGELFF.

The chain combines TRBV6-5 with TRBJ2-6, with D perhaps matching TRBD1 (5 bases). V lost 5 bases and J lost 4, with 12 bases in between. From germline, CDR1 is MNHEY and CDR2 SVGAGI. The CDR3 spans 15 residues. The CDR3, as DNA: TGTGCCAGCAGTCTACAGGCGCGGGGGGCCAACGTCCTGACTTTC. Encoded protein: CASSLQARGANVLTF.

The chain combines TRBV5-6 with TRBJ2-2; 7 bases line up with TRBD1. V shed 3 bases, J shed 5 bases, and the junction held 7 bases outside the gene matches. In germline, CDR1 is SGHDT, CDR2 YYEEEE. The CDR3 is made up of 15 amino acids. The chain's CDR3 is CASSSSGQKTGELFF. The CDR3 DNA reads as TGTGCCAGCAGCTCATCGGGACAGAAGACCGGGGAGCTGTTTTTT.

The rearrangement links TRBV6-1 to TRBJ1-5; D gene uncertain. Germline V gene data show CDR1 as MNHNS and CDR2 as SASEGT. There are 13 residues in the CDR3. V dropped 8 bases and J dropped 3 bases, with 11 bases sitting between them. The CDR3, as DNA: TGTGCCAGCCGGGATTCGTTCAATCAGCCCCAGCATTTT. Translated, it gives CASRDSFNQPQHF.

This rearrangement joins TRBV5-1 to TRBJ2-7; D is unclear. Trimming took 0 bases from V and 1 from J, leaving 8 bases between them. This CDR3 is built from 14 residues. Germline loops: CDR1 SGHRS, CDR2 YFSETQ. Here the CDR3 reads CASSLGPPSYEQYF. The CDR3 nucleotides are TGCGCCAGCAGCTTGGGACCCCCTTCCTACGAGCAGTACTTC. Full variable domain (remainder filled in from reference TRBV5-1 and TRBJ2-7): KAGVTQTPRYLIKTRGQQVTLSCSPISGHRSVSWYQQTPGQGLQFLFEYFSETQRNKGNFPGRFSGRQFSNSRSEMNVSTLELGDSALYLCASSLGPPSYEQYFGPGTRLTVT.

As for this clone: Its ends do not fully match the called genes, so a read error is possible. CDR3 DNA sequence: TGTGCCAGCAGCTTCGTGGCAGGGGCTAACTTC. Translation gives CASSFVAGANF. The chain recombines TRBV5-8 with TRBJ2-7; D may be TRBD1 (6 bases). The CDR3 is 11 residues long. Germline lookup yields CDR1 SGHTS and CDR2 YDEGEE.

V gene TRBV30 combines with J gene TRBJ1-5; 7 bases map to TRBD1. This CDR3 spans 14 amino acids. Germline V gene data show CDR1 as GTSNPN and CDR2 as SVGIG (reference sequence). The V gene end was trimmed by 0 bases and the J gene end by 5 bases; junction bases not matched to a gene: 4. The CDR3 bases are TGTGCCTGGAGTGTAATTACAGGGGATCAGCCCCAGCATTTT. Its protein is CAWSVITGDQPQHF.

The rearrangement uses TRBV29-1 and TRBJ1-2; D remains unclear. V was pared by 4 bases and J by 4 bases, with 7 bases between. This CDR3 region has 11 residues. Germline CDR1 reads SQVTM; CDR2 reads ANQGSEA. The CDR3 loop is CSVGWTYGYTF. The CDR3 DNA reads TGCAGCGTTGGTTGGACCTATGGCTACACCTTC.

Only one count was recorded for this clone. V usage is TRBV7-9 and J usage is TRBJ2-2; 7 bases align to TRBD1. Germline V gene data show CDR1 as SEHNR and CDR2 as FQNEAQ (reference sequence). Trimming removed 8 bases from V and 0 bases from J; junction bases left unmatched: 3. The length of the CDR3 is 14 residues. CDR3 residues: CASEGQTNTGELFF. CDR3 DNA: TGTGCCAGCGAGGGACAGACGAACACCGGGGAGCTGTTTTTT.

The CDR3 DNA sequence: TGCAGCGTTGTCGGCGTTGAGCAGTTCTTC. Translating gives CSVVGVEQFF. The rearrangement uses TRBV29-1 and TRBJ2-1; D not certain. The V end was cut by 4 bases, the J end by 9 bases, with 7 bases between. The V gene's germline CDR1 is SQVTM and CDR2 ANQGSEA. The CDR3 sequence is 10 residues long.

The chain employs TRBV28 and TRBJ1-2; a possible D gene is TRBD1 (6 bases). Between the trimmed V and J ends, which lost 6 bases and 4 bases, there was a span of 15 bases. Germline V gene lookup returns CDR1 MDHEN and CDR2 SYDVKM. This CDR3 spans 14 amino acids. The CDR3 nucleotides read TGTGCCAGCAGACTGTCGGGGGCCGGCTATGGCTACACCTTC. It translates to CASRLSGAGYGYTF.

The chain carries TRBV6-5 and TRBJ2-1; 13 bases are a match to TRBD2. V lost 5 bases and J lost 13; bases outside the gene matches: 8. CDR3 length: 14 residues. CDR1 is MNHEY and CDR2 is SVGAGI in the germline V gene. The CDR3 is CASSAPGTSGKQFF. CDR3 DNA: TGTGCCAGCAGTGCCCCCGGGACTAGCGGGAAACAGTTCTTC.

The chain combines TRBV11-1 with TRBJ2-2; 9 nucleotides align to TRBD1. The junction had 6 bases not matched to a gene; V was cut back by 4 bases and J by 3 bases. CDR3 length equals 16 residues. CDR1 is SGHAT, CDR2 FQDESV, per germline (reference sequence). The CDR3 region has the DNA TGTGCCAGCAGCTCAACTGGACAGGGGCACACCGGGGAGCTGTTTTTT. Translation: CASSSTGQGHTGELFF.

The CDR3 DNA is TGTGCCAGCAGCGTCGGGATCTCTTATGGCTACACCTTC. This encodes CASSVGISYGYTF. The V call is TRBV7-8, the J call TRBJ1-2; D remains unclear. The CDR3 is 13 residues long. The V end was cut by 5 bases, the J end by 5 bases, with 12 bases between. The germline V gene encodes CDR1 SGHVS and CDR2 FQNEAQ.

The chain links TRBV7-2 to TRBJ2-7; D unresolved. Trimming shortened V by 4 bases and J by 5 bases, and 12 bases separated the two germline ends. This CDR3 contains 13 residues. Germline-derived CDR1 and CDR2 are SGHTA and FQGNSA. CDR3 in DNA: TGTGCCAGCAGCTATGGGATTCGGGACGAGCAGTACTTC. As protein: CASSYGIRDEQYF.

This chain joins TRBV27 and TRBJ2-1; 13 nucleotides match TRBD2. The CDR3 is 20 residues long. Trimming removed 5 bases from V and 0 bases from J; junction bases left unmatched: 13. CDR1 is MNHEY and CDR2 is SMNVEV in the germline V gene (reference sequence). Here the CDR3 DNA reads TGTGCCAGCAGTACTCTCCTTGGGACTAGCGGGATGAGCTCCTACAATGAGCAGTTCTTC. This translates into CASSTLLGTSGMSSYNEQFF.

On this clone itself: At one end the junction does not follow the germline gene, possibly because of a read error. The CDR3 nucleotides read TGTGCCAGCAGCTTGGGGGATCCCTATGGTTACACCTTC. This gives the protein CASSLGDPYGYTF. The rearrangement links TRBV11-2 to TRBJ1-2; TRBD1 might be the D (5 bases). Looked up from germline, CDR1 is SGHAT and CDR2 is FQNNGV. The CDR3 covers 13 residues. Full variable domain (outside the CDR3, taken from reference TRBV11-2 and TRBJ1-2): EAGVAQSPRYKIIEKRQSVAFWCNPISGHATLYWYQQILGQGPKLLIQFQNNGVVDDSQLPKDRFSAERLKGVDSTLKIQPAKLEDSAVYLCASSLGDPYGYTFGSGTRLTVV.